This T cell receptor (beta chain) is drawn from a study of blood T cell repertoires in COVID-19. On the study more broadly: The United States, Italy and Spain were the sources of the acute and convalescent COVID-19 samples. T cells, B-cell-depleted T cells, or PBMCs supplied cDNA or gDNA.

The CDR3 length is 14 residues. Looked up from germline, CDR1 is MGHRA and CDR2 is YSYEKL. With 1 base clipped from V and 2 bases from J, the junction kept 1 base outside the gene matches. The data were produced by immunoSEQ multiplex PCR, yet TCRdb's version contains in-frame clones alone and is incomplete. Of more than 400,000 clones in the sample, about nine tenths were seen once. This study enrolled people aged roughly 18 to 90 from 20 to 25 US geographic areas. This clone was seen more than once but under ten times. Sequencing was done on a sample of PBMCs or T cells enriched from blood (not recorded which). The TCR sequence derives from a woman between 18 and 29 years old who had recovered from COVID-19. The rearrangement links TRBV4-1 to TRBJ2-5, with 7 bases fitting TRBD1. The CDR3 here is CASSQVTGQETQYF. In DNA form, the CDR3 reads TGCGCCAGCAGCCAAGTGACAGGGCAAGAGACCCAGTACTTC.